This T cell receptor (beta chain) was captured in a study of response to subunit inactivated influenza vaccine. Findings of the study overall: After each seasonal influenza vaccination, few new T cells are recruited, the authors suggested.

TCRdb re-called the RT-PCR reads through MiXCR, storing one row per CDR3 protein. The data contain hundreds of thousands of distinct CDR3 sequences, 25% of them singletons. On this clonotype: What it binds is not known.

This CDR3 region has 10 residues. The germline V gene has CDR1 DFQATT and CDR2 SNEGSKA (reference sequence). The ends were cut back, 6 bases at V and 7 bases at J, with 7 bases in the middle. V and J are TRBV20-1 and TRBJ2-1; D call uncertain. Sequencing used CD4+ T cells sorted from PBMCs, obtained 5 days after vaccination. This TCR was recovered from a man aged 50-59 years who received an inactivated influenza vaccine. The DNA of the CDR3 is TGCAGTGCAGTCGGGAATGAGCAGTTCTTC. Protein product: CSAVGNEQFF.